The 18 T cell receptor beta chains given below trace back to one sample, sequenced in a study of T cell responses to AZD1222 COVID-19 vaccine. TCRdb keeps only in-frame clones here, not all; method: immunoSEQ multiplex PCR. The sample holds nearly 200,000 clones; approximately 93% are singletons and the top ten take more than 0.8%. The sample consisted of peripheral blood, taken 28 days after the second AZD1222 dose. All receptors come from an adult who received the AZD1222 COVID-19 vaccine.

The V gene is TRBV6-5, the J gene TRBJ2-3, with 10 bases identical to TRBD1. After removal of 2 bases from V and 3 bases from J, the junction contained 2 bases not matched to a gene. CDR1 and CDR2 (germline): MNHEY, SVGAGI. The CDR3 contains 15 residues. CDR3 protein: CASSYRDRGTDTQYF. As DNA, the CDR3 is TGTGCCAGCAGTTACCGGGACAGGGGAACAGATACGCAGTATTTT.

The chain joins TRBV7-2 to TRBJ2-7, with no clear D. Deletions cut 3 bases from V and 2 bases from J, with 11 bases between. In germline, CDR1 is SGHTA, CDR2 FQGNSA. The CDR3 runs to 14 residues. Here the CDR3 reads CASSFLDGTYEQYF. In DNA, the CDR3 is TGTGCCAGCAGCTTCCTGGACGGAACCTACGAGCAGTACTTC.

The gene calls are TRBV18 and TRBJ2-7; either TRBD1 or TRBD2 may supply D (5 bases each). Germline CDR1 and CDR2: KGHSH and LQKENI. This CDR3 contains 13 residues. V lost 5 bases, J lost 3 bases, and 11 bases lay in between. The CDR3 DNA reads TGTGCCAGCTCAAAGGGGACCGTCTACGAGCAGTACTTC. Protein sequence: CASSKGTVYEQYF.

The chain joins TRBV18 to TRBJ2-2; D is possibly TRBD2 (5 bases). The germline gives CDR1 KGHSH, CDR2 LQKENI. V was pared by 3 bases and J by 0 bases, with 11 bases between. CDR3 size: 16 residues. This chain's CDR3 is CASSPTGFANTGELFF. The CDR3 DNA reads TGTGCCAGCTCACCTACGGGATTCGCGAACACCGGGGAGCTGTTTTTT.

V and J are TRBV19 and TRBJ1-2; TRBD1 aligns across 7 bases. The junction had 2 bases not matched to a gene; V was cut back by 2 bases and J by 2 bases. The CDR3 length is 14 residues. CDR1 LNHDA and CDR2 SQIVND come from the germline V gene (reference sequence). The CDR3, as DNA: TGTGCCAGTAGTATACAGACAGGGAACTATGGCTACACCTTC. Translated: CASSIQTGNYGYTF.

The chain carries TRBV18 and TRBJ1-4; 7 bases are shared with TRBD1. J was trimmed by 5 bases and V by 5 bases; bases with no gene match: 11. The germline CDR1 and CDR2 sequences are KGHSH and LQKENI. The CDR3 has 16 amino acids. In DNA form, the CDR3 reads TGTGCCAGCTCATCGAAATCACAGGGGCCGAATGAAAAACTGTTTTTT. Translation gives CASSSKSQGPNEKLFF.

The CDR3 nucleotides are TGTGCCAGCAGCCCCAGGACAGAACTCACTGAAGCTTTCTTT. This translates into CASSPRTELTEAFF. This chain joins TRBV7-9 and TRBJ1-1, with D maybe TRBD1 (6 bases). The CDR3 consists of 14 residues. Per the germline V gene, CDR1 is SEHNR and CDR2 is FQNEAQ (reference sequence). Between the trimmed V and J ends, which lost 5 bases and 4 bases, there was a span of 14 bases.

The gene calls are TRBV3-1 (or the pseudogene TRBV3-2) and TRBJ1-1, with 7 bases matching TRBD1. The V and J ends lost 5 bases and 4 bases, in that order; junction bases with no gene match: 4. This CDR3 contains 13 residues. Germline CDR1 reads LGHDT; CDR2 reads YNNKEL (reference sequence). CDR3 sequence reads: CASSVTGLTEAFF. The CDR3 DNA reads TGTGCCAGCAGCGTGACAGGGCTCACTGAAGCTTTCTTT.

This sequence joins TRBV18 and TRBJ1-1, with D hard to call. Germline V lookup: CDR1 KGHSH, CDR2 LQKENI. This CDR3 has 14 residues. V was trimmed by 3 bases and J by 3 bases, leaving 11 bases between them. This chain's CDR3 is CASSPIDGYTEAFF. As DNA, the CDR3 is TGTGCCAGCTCACCGATCGACGGGTACACTGAAGCTTTCTTT. Together with reference TRBV18 and TRBJ1-1, the CDR3 gives the full variable domain: NAGVMQNPRHLVRRRGQEARLRCSPMKGHSHVYWYRQLPEEGLKFMVYLQKENIIDESGMPKERFSAEFPKEGPSILRIQQVVRGDSAAYFCASSPIDGYTEAFFGQGTRLTVV.

The rearrangement links TRBV30 to TRBJ1-1; D perhaps matches TRBD1 (5 bases). Looked up from germline, CDR1 is GTSNPN and CDR2 is SVGIG (reference sequence). This CDR3 spans 15 amino acids. With 1 base removed from V and 0 bases from J, the gap between germline ends came to 12 bases. The DNA for the CDR3 is TGTGCCTGGAGTGCACCCGGGACGGTGAACACTGAAGCTTTCTTT. Protein product: CAWSAPGTVNTEAFF.

This chain uses TRBV10-1 with TRBJ2-3, with 9 bases lining up with TRBD2. This CDR3 spans 15 amino acids. After removal of 5 bases from V and 3 bases from J, the junction contained 6 bases not matched to a gene. Germline assignment: CDR1 WNHNN and CDR2 SYGVQD (reference sequence). The CDR3 here is CASSPTSGSTDTQYF. In DNA, the CDR3 is TGCGCCAGCAGTCCAACTAGCGGGTCAACAGATACGCAGTATTTT.

The genes are TRBV27 and TRBJ2-5; TRBD1 is a possible D gene (6 bases). This CDR3 has 12 amino acids. Trimming removed 6 bases at V and 5 bases at J, with 10 bases between. The germline gives CDR1 MNHEY, CDR2 SMNVEV (reference sequence). DNA for the CDR3: TGTGCCAGCAGCGGGCAGGGGGAGACCCAGTACTTC. It specifies CASSGQGETQYF.

This chain links TRBV15 with TRBJ2-3; a possible D gene is TRBD2 (5 bases). Looked up from germline, CDR1 is LNHNV and CDR2 is YYDKDF (reference sequence). Trimming pared 3 bases from V and 0 bases from J, leaving 10 bases between. This CDR3 is built from 15 residues. The CDR3 spells CATSRDSMSTDTQYF. As DNA, the CDR3 is TGTGCCACCAGCAGGGACTCTATGAGCACAGATACGCAGTATTTT. Using reference TRBV15 and TRBJ2-3 for the parts outside the CDR3, the full variable domain is DAMVIQNPRYQVTQFGKPVTLSCSQTLNHNVMYWYQQKSSQAPKLLFHYYDKDFNNEADTPDNFQSRRPNTSFCFLDIRSPGLGDTAMYLCATSRDSMSTDTQYFGPGTRLTVL.

V usage is TRBV11-2 and J usage is TRBJ2-1, with D possibly TRBD2 on 6 matching bases. Germline V gene sequence: CDR1 SGHAT, CDR2 FQNNGV. The germline V and J ends were trimmed by 1 base and 5 bases, with 12 bases remaining between them. This CDR3 spans 15 amino acids. The CDR3 is CASSLVGGTHNEQFF. CDR3 DNA: TGTGCCAGCAGCTTAGTCGGCGGGACCCACAATGAGCAGTTCTTC.

The chain has TRBV19 and TRBJ1-1; 7 positions match TRBD1. V lost 5 bases to trimming and J lost 4 bases; unmatched junction nucleotides: 7. This CDR3 comprises 14 residues. Germline loops: CDR1 LNHDA, CDR2 SQIVND (reference sequence). The CDR3 loop is CASSLWDSLTEAFF. The CDR3 region has the DNA TGTGCCAGTAGTCTCTGGGACAGCCTCACTGAAGCTTTCTTT.

The chain has TRBV6-2 or TRBV6-3 and TRBJ2-7; 7 bases agree with TRBD1. In germline, CDR1 is MNHEY, CDR2 SVGEGT. There are 15 residues in the CDR3. J lost 2 bases, V lost 5 bases, and 9 bases had no gene match. The CDR3: CASSTPGQLTYEQYF. CDR3 coding DNA: TGTGCCAGCAGTACTCCGGGACAGCTGACCTACGAGCAGTACTTC.

The chain is built from TRBV29-1 and TRBJ1-3; 8 nucleotides line up with TRBD1. Germline CDR1 is SQVTM and CDR2 is ANQGSEA. The CDR3 spans 16 residues. Trimming removed 6 bases from V and 2 bases from J; junction bases left unmatched: 12. Written as DNA, the CDR3 is TGCAGCGTATTCGAACAGGGGGGTTCGACTGGAAACACCATATATTTT. It encodes CSVFEQGGSTGNTIYF.

This chain joins TRBV9 and TRBJ2-3; D is unresolved. Germline V gene lookup returns CDR1 SGDLS and CDR2 YYNGEE. The CDR3 has 14 amino acids. Deletions cut 4 bases from V and 1 base from J, with 10 bases between. CDR3 loop: CASSSGYGTDTQYF. CDR3 DNA sequence: TGTGCCAGCAGCTCCGGGTACGGCACAGATACGCAGTATTTT.